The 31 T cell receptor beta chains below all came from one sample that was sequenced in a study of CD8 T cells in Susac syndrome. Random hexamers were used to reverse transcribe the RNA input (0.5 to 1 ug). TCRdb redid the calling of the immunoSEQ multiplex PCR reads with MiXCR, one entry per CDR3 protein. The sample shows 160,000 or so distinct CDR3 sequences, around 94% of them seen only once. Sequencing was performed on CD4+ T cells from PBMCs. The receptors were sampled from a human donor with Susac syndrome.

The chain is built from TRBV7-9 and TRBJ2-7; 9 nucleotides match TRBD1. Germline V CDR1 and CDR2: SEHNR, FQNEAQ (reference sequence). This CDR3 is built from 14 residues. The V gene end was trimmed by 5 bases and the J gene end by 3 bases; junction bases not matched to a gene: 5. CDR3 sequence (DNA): TGTGCCAGCAGCCCATCGGGACAGGGCTACGAGCAGTACTTC. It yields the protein CASSPSGQGYEQYF.

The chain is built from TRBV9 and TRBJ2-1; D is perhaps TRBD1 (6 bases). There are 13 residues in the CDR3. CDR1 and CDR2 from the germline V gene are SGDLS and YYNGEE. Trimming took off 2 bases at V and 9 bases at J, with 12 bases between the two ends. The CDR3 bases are TGTGCCAGCAGCGTTACAGGGAGCAGTGAGCAGTTCTTC. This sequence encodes CASSVTGSSEQFF.

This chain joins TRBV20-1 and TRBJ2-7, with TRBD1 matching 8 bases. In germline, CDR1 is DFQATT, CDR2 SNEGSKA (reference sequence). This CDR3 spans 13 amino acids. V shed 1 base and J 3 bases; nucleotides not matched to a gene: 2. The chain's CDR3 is CSARGGQGYEQYF. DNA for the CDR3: TGCAGTGCTAGAGGTGGACAGGGCTACGAGCAGTACTTC.

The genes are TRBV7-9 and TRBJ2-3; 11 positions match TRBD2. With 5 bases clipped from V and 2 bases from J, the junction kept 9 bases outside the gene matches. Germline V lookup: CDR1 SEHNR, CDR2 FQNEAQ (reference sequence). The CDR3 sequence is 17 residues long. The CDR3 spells CASSPRTSGPPTDTQYF. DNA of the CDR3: TGTGCCAGCAGCCCCCGGACTAGCGGGCCCCCCACAGATACGCAGTATTTT.

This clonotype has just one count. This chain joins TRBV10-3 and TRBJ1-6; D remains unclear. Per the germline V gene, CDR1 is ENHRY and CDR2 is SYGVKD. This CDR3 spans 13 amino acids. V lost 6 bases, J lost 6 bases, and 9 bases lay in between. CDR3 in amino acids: CAISGRSNSPLHF. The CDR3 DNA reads TGTGCCATCAGCGGACGATCTAATTCACCCCTCCACTTT.

The CDR3: CSAEKGRNIQYF. CDR3 coding DNA: TGCAGTGCGGAAAAGGGCAGAAACATTCAGTACTTC. V is TRBV20-1 and J is TRBJ2-4; D is unresolved. Looked up from germline, CDR1 is DFQATT and CDR2 is SNEGSKA (reference sequence). V dropped 6 bases and J dropped 6 bases, with 12 bases sitting between them. This CDR3 has 12 amino acids.

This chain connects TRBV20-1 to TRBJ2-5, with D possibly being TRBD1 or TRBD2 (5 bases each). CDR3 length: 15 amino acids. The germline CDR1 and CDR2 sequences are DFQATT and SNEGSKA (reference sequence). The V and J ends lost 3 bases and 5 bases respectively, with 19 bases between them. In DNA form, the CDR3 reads TGCAGTGCTAGTTCGGGGACCCGGGCTTTGGAGACCCAGTACTTC. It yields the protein CSASSGTRALETQYF.

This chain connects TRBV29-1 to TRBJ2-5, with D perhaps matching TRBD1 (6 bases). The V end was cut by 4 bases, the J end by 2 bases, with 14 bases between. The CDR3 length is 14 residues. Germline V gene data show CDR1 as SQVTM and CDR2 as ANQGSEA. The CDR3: CSVVRRGSQETQYF. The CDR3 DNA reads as TGCAGCGTTGTTCGCAGGGGTTCTCAAGAGACCCAGTACTTC.

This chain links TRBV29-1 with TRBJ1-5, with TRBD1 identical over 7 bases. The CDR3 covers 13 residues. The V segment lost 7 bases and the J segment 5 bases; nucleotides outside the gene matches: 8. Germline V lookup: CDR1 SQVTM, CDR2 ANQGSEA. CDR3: CSAGGDRDQPQHF. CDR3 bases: TGCAGCGCCGGAGGGGACAGAGATCAGCCCCAGCATTTT.

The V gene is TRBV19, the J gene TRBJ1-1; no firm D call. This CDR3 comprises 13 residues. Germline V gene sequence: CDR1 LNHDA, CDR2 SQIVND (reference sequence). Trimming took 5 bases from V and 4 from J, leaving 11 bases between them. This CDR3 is CASSPAGGTEAFF. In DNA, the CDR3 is TGTGCCAGTAGTCCTGCCGGTGGCACTGAAGCTTTCTTT.

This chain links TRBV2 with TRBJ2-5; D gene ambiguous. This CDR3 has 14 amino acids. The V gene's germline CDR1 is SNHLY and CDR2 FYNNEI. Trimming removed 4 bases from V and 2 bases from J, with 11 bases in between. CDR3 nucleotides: TGTGCCAGCAGTGTCTACAGCGTACAAGAGACCCAGTACTTC. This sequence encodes CASSVYSVQETQYF.

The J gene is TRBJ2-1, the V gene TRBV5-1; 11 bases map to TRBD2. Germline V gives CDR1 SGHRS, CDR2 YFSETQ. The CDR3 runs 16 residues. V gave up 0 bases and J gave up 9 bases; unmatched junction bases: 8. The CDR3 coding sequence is TGCGCCAGCAGCTTGGAAATAGCGGGGGGGCTTAGTGAGCAGTTCTTC. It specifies CASSLEIAGGLSEQFF.

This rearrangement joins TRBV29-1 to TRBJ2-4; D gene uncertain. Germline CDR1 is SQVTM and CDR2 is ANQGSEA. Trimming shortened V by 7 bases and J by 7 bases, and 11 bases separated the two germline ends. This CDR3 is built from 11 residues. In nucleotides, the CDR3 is TGCAGCGCCCAGGCGGTGAACATTCAGTACTTC. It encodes CSAQAVNIQYF.

The chain's CDR3 is CASSDGTAKGETQYF. The DNA for the CDR3 is TGTGCCAGCAGCGATGGGACAGCCAAGGGGGAGACCCAGTACTTC. J is TRBJ2-5 and V is TRBV11-3; TRBD1 aligns across 7 bases. The germline CDR1 and CDR2 sequences are SGHNT and YENEEA. This CDR3 region has 15 residues. The V gene end was trimmed by 5 bases and the J gene end by 5 bases; junction bases not matched to a gene: 11.

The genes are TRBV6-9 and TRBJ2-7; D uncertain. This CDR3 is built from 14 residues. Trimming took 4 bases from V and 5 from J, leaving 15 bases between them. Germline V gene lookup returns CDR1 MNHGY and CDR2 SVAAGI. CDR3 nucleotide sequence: TGTGCCAGCAGTTGCGCGGTGGGGTTGGACGAGCAGTACTTC. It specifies CASSCAVGLDEQYF.

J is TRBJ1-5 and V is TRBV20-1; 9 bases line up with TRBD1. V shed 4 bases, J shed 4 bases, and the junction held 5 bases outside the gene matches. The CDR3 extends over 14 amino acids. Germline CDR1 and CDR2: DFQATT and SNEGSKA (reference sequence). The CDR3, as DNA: TGCAGTGCTACCGAAGGGACAGGGAATCAGCCCCAGCATTTT. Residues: CSATEGTGNQPQHF.

The CDR3 is CAWGRNTEAFF. CDR3 nucleotides: TGTGCCTGGGGTAGAAACACTGAAGCTTTCTTT. The rearrangement joins TRBV30 to TRBJ1-1; D is ambiguous. V dropped 5 bases and J dropped 2 bases, with 6 bases sitting between them. This CDR3 contains 11 residues. Germline CDR1 reads GTSNPN; CDR2 reads SVGIG (reference sequence).

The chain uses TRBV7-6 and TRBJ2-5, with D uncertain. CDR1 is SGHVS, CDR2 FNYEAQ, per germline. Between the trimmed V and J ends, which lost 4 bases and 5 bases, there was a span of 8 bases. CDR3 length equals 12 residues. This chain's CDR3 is CASSSLKETQYF. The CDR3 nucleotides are TGTGCCAGCAGCTCCCTAAAGGAGACCCAGTACTTC.

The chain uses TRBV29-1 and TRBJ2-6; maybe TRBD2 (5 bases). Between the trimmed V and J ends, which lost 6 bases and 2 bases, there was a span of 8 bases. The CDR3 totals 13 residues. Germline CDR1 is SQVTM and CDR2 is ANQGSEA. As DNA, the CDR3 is TGCAGCGTGCGAGGGACTGGGGCCAACGTCCTGACTTTC. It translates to CSVRGTGANVLTF.

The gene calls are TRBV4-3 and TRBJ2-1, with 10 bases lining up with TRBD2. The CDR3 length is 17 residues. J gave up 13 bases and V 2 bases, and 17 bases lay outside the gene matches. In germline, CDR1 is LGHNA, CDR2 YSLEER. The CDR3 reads CASSQTSQRLAGGHQFF. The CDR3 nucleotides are TGCGCCAGCAGCCAAACTTCCCAGAGATTAGCGGGGGGTCATCAGTTCTTC.

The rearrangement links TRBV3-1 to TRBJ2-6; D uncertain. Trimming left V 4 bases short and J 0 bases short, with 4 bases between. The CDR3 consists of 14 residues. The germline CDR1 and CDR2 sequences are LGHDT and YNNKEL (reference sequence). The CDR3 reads CASSLLSGANVLTF. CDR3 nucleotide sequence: TGTGCCAGCAGCCTGCTCTCTGGGGCCAACGTCCTGACTTTC. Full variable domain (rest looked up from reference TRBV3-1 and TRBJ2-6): DTAVSQTPKYLVTQMGNDKSIKCEQNLGHDTMYWYKQDSKKFLKIMFSYNNKELIINETVPNRFSPKSPDKAHLNLHINSLELGDSAVYFCASSLLSGANVLTFGAGSRLTVL.

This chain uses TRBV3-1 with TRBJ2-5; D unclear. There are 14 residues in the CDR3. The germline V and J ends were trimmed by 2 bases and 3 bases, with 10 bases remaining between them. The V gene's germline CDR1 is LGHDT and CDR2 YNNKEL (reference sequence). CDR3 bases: TGTGCCAGCAGCCAATGGCAAGCAGAAGAGACCCAGTACTTC. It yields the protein CASSQWQAEETQYF.

This CDR3 reads CASQASGASTDTQYF. The CDR3 coding sequence is TGCGCCAGCCAGGCAAGCGGGGCTAGCACAGATACGCAGTATTTT. The chain links TRBV5-1 to TRBJ2-3; TRBD2 aligns across 7 bases. Germline-derived CDR1 and CDR2 are SGHRS and YFSETQ. The CDR3 has 15 residues. The ends lost 7 bases at V and 0 bases at J; junction bases unmatched: 8.

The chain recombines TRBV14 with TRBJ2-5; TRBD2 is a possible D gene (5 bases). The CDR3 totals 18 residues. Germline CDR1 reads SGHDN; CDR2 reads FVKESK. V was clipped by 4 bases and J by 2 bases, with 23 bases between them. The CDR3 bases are TGTGCCAGCAGCCCTTTTCGGGAACTAGGCATTCGACAAGAGACCCAGTACTTC. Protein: CASSPFRELGIRQETQYF.

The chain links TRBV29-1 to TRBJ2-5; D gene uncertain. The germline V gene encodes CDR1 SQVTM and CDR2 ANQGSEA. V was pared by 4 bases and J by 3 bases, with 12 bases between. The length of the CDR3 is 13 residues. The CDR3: CSVAENLEETQYF. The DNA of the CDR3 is TGCAGCGTTGCTGAAAATCTAGAAGAGACCCAGTACTTC.

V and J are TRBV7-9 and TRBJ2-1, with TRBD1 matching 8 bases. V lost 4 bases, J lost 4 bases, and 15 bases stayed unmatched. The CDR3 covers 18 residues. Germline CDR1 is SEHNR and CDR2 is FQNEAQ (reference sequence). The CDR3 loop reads CASSSYRGQGAIYNEQFF. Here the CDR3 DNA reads TGTGCCAGCAGCTCCTACAGGGGTCAGGGGGCAATATACAATGAGCAGTTCTTC.

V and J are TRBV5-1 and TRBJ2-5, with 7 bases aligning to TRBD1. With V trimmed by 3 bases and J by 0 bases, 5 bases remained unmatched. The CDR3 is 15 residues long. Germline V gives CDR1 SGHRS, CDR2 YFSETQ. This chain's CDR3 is CASSWGTAHQETQYF. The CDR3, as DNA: TGCGCCAGCAGCTGGGGGACAGCCCACCAAGAGACCCAGTACTTC.

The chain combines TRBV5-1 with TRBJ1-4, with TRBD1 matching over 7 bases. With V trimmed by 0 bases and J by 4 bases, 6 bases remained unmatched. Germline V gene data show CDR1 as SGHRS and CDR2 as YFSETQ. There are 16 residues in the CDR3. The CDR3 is CASSLEGTGVNEKLFF. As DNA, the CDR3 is TGCGCCAGCAGCTTGGAGGGAACAGGGGTTAATGAAAAACTGTTTTTT.

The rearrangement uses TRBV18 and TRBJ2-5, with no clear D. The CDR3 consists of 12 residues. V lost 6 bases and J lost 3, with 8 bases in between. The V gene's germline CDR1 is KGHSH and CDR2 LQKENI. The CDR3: CASSPGKETQYF. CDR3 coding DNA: TGTGCCAGCTCCCCAGGCAAAGAGACCCAGTACTTC.

The chain's CDR3 is CARLRNEQFF. The CDR3 DNA reads as TGTGCCAGACTGCGCAATGAGCAGTTCTTC. The chain combines TRBV2 with TRBJ2-1; D gene ambiguous. The germline V and J ends were trimmed by 9 bases and 6 bases, with 6 bases remaining between them. Germline-derived CDR1 and CDR2 are SNHLY and FYNNEI. The length of the CDR3 is 10 residues.

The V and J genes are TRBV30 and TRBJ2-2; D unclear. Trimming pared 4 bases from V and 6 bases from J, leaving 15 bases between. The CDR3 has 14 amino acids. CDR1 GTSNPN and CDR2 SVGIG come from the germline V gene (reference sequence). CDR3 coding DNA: TGTGCCTGGAAGGAGACGCCTCTCGCCGGGGAGCTGTTTTTT. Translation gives CAWKETPLAGELFF.